This T cell receptor beta chain came from a study of Ad26.COV2.S vaccination and SARS-CoV-2 variants. Looking at the study overall: Vaccine-arm donor from the placebo-controlled COV1001 Ad26.COV2.S trial. Findings of the study overall: While placebo recipients had lower spike-specific TCR breadth, vaccine recipients had more. The authors reported substantial breadth in spike-specific CD8+ and CD4+ T cell responses after vaccination. Breadth and depth estimates from TCRs may understate total T cell responses.

Clones were sequenced by immunoSEQ multiplex PCR, and TCRdb holds only the in-frame ones, with some missing. The sample consists of about 680,000 clones, about 90% of them appearing once. A word on this clone: The antigen is not known.

The CDR3 consists of 12 residues. V shed 8 bases and J shed 3 bases, with 10 bases lying between them. From germline, CDR1 is LNHDA and CDR2 SQIVND (reference sequence). The treatment was: approximately 18 received Ad26.COV2.S at low or high dose, single or two shots; about five received placebo; per-sample allocation not given. Day 63 after the first injection of vaccine or placebo was the sampling time. V and J are TRBV19 and TRBJ2-5; weak D call: TRBD1 (5 bases). This specimen consisted of peripheral blood, obtained in a trial of Ad26.COV2.S vaccine versus placebo. This receptor was identified in a person aged 18-65 years who received the Ad26.COV2.S COVID-19 vaccine or a placebo. The CDR3 coding sequence is TGTGCCAGTGGGGCAGCAAAAGAGACCCAGTACTTC. Encoded protein: CASGAAKETQYF. The whole variable domain, remainder taken from reference TRBV19 and TRBJ2-5, is DGGITQSPKYLFRKEGQNVTLSCEQNLNHDAMYWYRQDPGQGLRLIYYSQIVNDFQKGDIAEGYSVSREKKESFPLTVTSAQKNPTAFYLCASGAAKETQYFGPGTRLLVL.